This T cell receptor beta chain came from a study of early T cells in non-severe SARS-CoV-2 infection. Overall study: The authors sequenced bulk RNA from unsorted whole blood, leaving chains unpaired. Study outcomes and limitations: Missing private and CD4 specificities, VDJdb matching favored anti-spike CD8 responses.

As part of library construction, unique molecular identifiers were attached to individual cDNA molecules. MiXCR was run by TCRdb on the 5' RACE reads, yielding one entry per CDR3 protein. The sample holds around 63,000 distinct CDR3 sequences, over 10% seen once. This clonotype has a handful of counts. Antigen specificity is unknown. The CDR3 length is 13 residues. V was trimmed by 2 bases and J by 2 bases, leaving 6 bases between them. Looked up from germline, CDR1 is MRHNA and CDR2 is SNTAGT. The sequencing sample was made of whole blood. The chain has TRBV6-4 and TRBJ1-1; TRBD1 might be the D (5 bases). This sequence originates from an adult who was a healthcare worker with PCR-confirmed SARS-CoV-2 infection or an uninfected control (not recorded which). The CDR3 spells CASSDRDNTEAFF. In DNA form, the CDR3 reads TGTGCCAGCAGTGACCGGGACAACACTGAAGCTTTCTTT.